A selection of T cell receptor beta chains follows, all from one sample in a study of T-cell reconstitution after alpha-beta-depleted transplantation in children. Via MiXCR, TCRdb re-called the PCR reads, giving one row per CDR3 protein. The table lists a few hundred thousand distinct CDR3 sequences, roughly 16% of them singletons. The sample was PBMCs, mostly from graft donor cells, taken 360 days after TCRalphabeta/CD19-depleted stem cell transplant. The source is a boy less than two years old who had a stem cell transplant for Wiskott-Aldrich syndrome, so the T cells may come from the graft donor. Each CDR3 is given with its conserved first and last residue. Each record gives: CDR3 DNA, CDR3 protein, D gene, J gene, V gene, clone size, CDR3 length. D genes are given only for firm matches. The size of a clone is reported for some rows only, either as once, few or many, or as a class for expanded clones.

TGTGCCAGCTCTCCGACTAGCGGGGGGGCCGACGAGCAGTACTTC,CASSPTSGGADEQYF,TRBD2,TRBJ2-7,TRBV18,few,15
TGTGCCAGCAGTCCACAGGGGGGGCATGAAAAACTGTTTTTT,CASSPQGGHEKLFF,TRBD1,TRBJ1-4,TRBV6-1,NA,14
TGTGCCAGCAGCATAGGAGGGCGGGGGAACATTCAGTACTTC,CASSIGGRGNIQYF,TRBD2,TRBJ2-4,TRBV7-2,many,14
TGCAGTGGCTGGAGAAGCGGGGGGGCTTCTGAGCAGTTCTTC,CSGWRSGGASEQFF,TRBD2,TRBJ2-1,TRBV20-1,NA,14
TGTGCCAGCAGTTTAATCGGGAGATCCTACGAGCAGTACTTC,CASSLIGRSYEQYF,NA,TRBJ2-7,TRBV12-3/TRBV12-4,NA,14
TGTGCCAGCAGTTTGGGGGCTGGGATTGAGCAGTTCTTC,CASSLGAGIEQFF,NA,TRBJ2-1,TRBV12-3/TRBV12-4,NA,13
TGTGCCAGCAGTGGAATCTTTCCCACAGATACGCAGTATTTT,CASSGIFPTDTQYF,NA,TRBJ2-3,TRBV12-3/TRBV12-4,few,14
TGTGCCAGCGGATTGTTTTTTAGCTCCTACAATGAGCAGTTCTTC,CASGLFFSSYNEQFF,NA,TRBJ2-1,TRBV6-2/TRBV6-3,few,15
TGTGCCAGCAGTTACACCGGAGGAACTAATGAAAAACTGTTTTTT,CASSYTGGTNEKLFF,NA,TRBJ1-4,TRBV6-5,many,15
TGTGCCATCAGTGAGGGGTGGGTGAACACTGAAGCTTTCTTT,CAISEGWVNTEAFF,NA,TRBJ1-1,TRBV10-3,few,14
TGTGCCAGCAGCCAACGAGGCTCTCTAGATACGCAGTATTTT,CASSQRGSLDTQYF,NA,TRBJ2-3,TRBV7-9,few,14
TGCGCCAGCAGCCAAGATGCGTACCAGGACGTCTACGAGCAGTACTTC,CASSQDAYQDVYEQYF,NA,TRBJ2-7,TRBV4-3,NA,16
TGTGCCAGCAGCCCTGGAATGTTTTTTCGACTAGCGGGGGTCGAAGATACGCAGTATTTT,CASSPGMFFRLAGVEDTQYF,TRBD2,TRBJ2-3,TRBV28,few,20
TGCGCCAGCAGCCCCCCGGGACACGAGCAGTACTTC,CASSPPGHEQYF,NA,TRBJ2-7,TRBV5-1,NA,12
TGCGCCAGCAGCCGGGGCAACGAGCAGTACTTC,CASSRGNEQYF,NA,TRBJ2-7,TRBV4-3,NA,11
TGTGCCAGCAGCTTAGAGGGAGGTGGTTATACTGGGGCCAACGTCCTGACTTTC,CASSLEGGGYTGANVLTF,NA,TRBJ2-6,TRBV11-1,few,18
TGTGCCAGCTCACCATTCGTTGGCGGGGAGCTGTTTTTT,CASSPFVGGELFF,NA,TRBJ2-2,TRBV18,few,13
TGCAGTGCTAGACGGCAATCATGGGAGACCCAGTACTTC,CSARRQSWETQYF,NA,TRBJ2-5,TRBV20-1,few,13
TGTGCCAGCAGTTACCCGCTAGCGGGAACAACCTACAATGAGCAGTTCTTC,CASSYPLAGTTYNEQFF,TRBD2,TRBJ2-1,TRBV6-2/TRBV6-3,few,17
TGCAGCGTCAGGGGGGTGGTCACAGATACGCAGTATTTT,CSVRGVVTDTQYF,NA,TRBJ2-3,TRBV29-1,few,13
TGTGCCAGCAGCGAACTAGCGGGGGGTGTAAATGAGCAGTTCTTC,CASSELAGGVNEQFF,TRBD2,TRBJ2-1,TRBV6-1,many,15
TGCGCCAGCAGCCAAGCTCGAGGCGGGAGGCGCACAGATACGCAGTATTTT,CASSQARGGRRTDTQYF,TRBD2,TRBJ2-3,TRBV4-3,NA,17
TGTGCCAGCAGTTTATGGAGGGGTTACACCGAGCAGTACTTC,CASSLWRGYTEQYF,NA,TRBJ2-7,TRBV12-3/TRBV12-4,NA,14
TGTGCCACCAATGAGGACAGGGATTACTTAGGTACAGATACGCAGTATTTT,CATNEDRDYLGTDTQYF,TRBD1,TRBJ2-3,TRBV24-1,few,17
TGTGCCAGCAGCAAACCCGGGCAATCCTACGAGCAGTACTTC,CASSKPGQSYEQYF,NA,TRBJ2-7,TRBV21-1,many,14
TGTGCCAGCAGCTCAGTAGGGGGGTTAAATTCACCCCTCCACTTT,CASSSVGGLNSPLHF,NA,TRBJ1-6,TRBV7-8,few,15
TGTGCCAGCAGTTTAATAGACACCACAGATACGCAGTATTTT,CASSLIDTTDTQYF,NA,TRBJ2-3,TRBV12-3/TRBV12-4,NA,14
TGCAGTGCTATCAGGGGGAATGAGCAGTTCTTC,CSAIRGNEQFF,TRBD1,TRBJ2-1,TRBV20-1,few,11
TGTGCCAGCTCACACTACGGGGCTAGCGCCCAAGAGACCCAGTACTTC,CASSHYGASAQETQYF,NA,TRBJ2-5,TRBV18,NA,16
TGTGCCAGCAGTGAATGGGCATACAGAACCTTAGAGACCCAGTACTTC,CASSEWAYRTLETQYF,NA,TRBJ2-5,TRBV6-1,few,16
TGCAGCGGAGAGAGGGGCCAAGAGACCCAGTACTTC,CSGERGQETQYF,NA,TRBJ2-5,TRBV29-1,NA,12
TGTGCCAGCAAAATAGCGGGAGGGGACTACGAGCAGTACTTC,CASKIAGGDYEQYF,TRBD2,TRBJ2-7,TRBV2,few,14
TGTGCCAGCAGTGGGACTAGCGGCACTCCCTACGAGCAGTACTTC,CASSGTSGTPYEQYF,TRBD2,TRBJ2-7,TRBV25-1,few,15
TGCGCCAGCAGCATGACAGATACGCAGTATTTT,CASSMTDTQYF,NA,TRBJ2-3,TRBV5-1,NA,11
TGTGCCATCCAGGAGGGCAATCAGCCCCAGCATTTT,CAIQEGNQPQHF,NA,TRBJ1-5,TRBV10-3,NA,12
TGTGCCAGCAGCCCAATCTGGGGGGCGGATGAGACCCAGTACTTC,CASSPIWGADETQYF,NA,TRBJ2-5,TRBV7-2,NA,15
TGCGCCAGCAGCCAAGACAGATTACACTTCTATGGCTACACCTTC,CASSQDRLHFYGYTF,NA,TRBJ1-2,TRBV4-3,NA,15
TGCGCCAGCAGCCAAGATTTGCCTAGCGGGGTAGGGGAGCAGTACTTC,CASSQDLPSGVGEQYF,TRBD2,TRBJ2-7,TRBV4-1,few,16
TGCAGTGCTAGAGGGAGGCCGGGGAGGAGCACCGGGGAGCTGTTTTTT,CSARGRPGRSTGELFF,NA,TRBJ2-2,TRBV20-1,few,16
TGTGCCAGCAGCCCCCAACTGGGGGCGTACGAGCAGTACTTC,CASSPQLGAYEQYF,NA,TRBJ2-7,TRBV14,NA,14
TGTGCCAGCAAAATGATGGAGGGGAAGTTCACAGATACGCAGTATTTT,CASKMMEGKFTDTQYF,NA,TRBJ2-3,TRBV7-8,few,16
TGTGCCAGCAGTGCCCGTTTTATTGAGCAGTTCTTC,CASSARFIEQFF,NA,TRBJ2-1,TRBV6-2/TRBV6-3,NA,12
TGTGCCAGCAGAAAGAAAGGGACGGTACAAGAGACCCAGTACTTC,CASRKKGTVQETQYF,NA,TRBJ2-5,TRBV6-2/TRBV6-3,few,15
TGCGCCAGCAGCGGGGACAGGGGAAGTGAAGCAAGGTCATCAAATACGCAGTATTTT,CASSGDRGSEARSSNTQYF,TRBD1,TRBJ2-3,TRBV5-1,NA,19
TGTGCCAGCAGCGTATTAGCGGGGGACTTCACAGATACGCAGTATTTT,CASSVLAGDFTDTQYF,TRBD2,TRBJ2-3,TRBV9,NA,16
TGTGCCAGCAGTGGCAGACAGGGTTACAATGAGCAGTTCTTC,CASSGRQGYNEQFF,TRBD1,TRBJ2-1,TRBV7-2,few,14